Listed here is a single TCR beta chain. Antigen unknown. The sample comes from a study of graft-versus-host responses after intestinal transplantation. Overall study context: Recipients had multivisceral, liver-intestinal, or isolated intestinal transplants. Following induction with anti-thymocyte globulin, all recipients were given tacrolimus and steroids for about 3 years.

Profiled with immunoSEQ multiplex PCR; TCRdb holds only in-frame clones, not every one. The repertoire includes around 120,000 clones, approximately 95% of them detected once, and around 0.12% sits in the top ten. V lost 8 bases, J lost 2 bases, and 2 bases stayed unmatched. In germline, CDR1 is SNHLY, CDR2 FYNNEI. The CDR3 contains 13 residues. Study-wide findings and caveats: GvH clones turned up in recipient marrow; some had shown up first in ileum or blood.

This specimen was unstimulated CD4+ T cells sorted from spleen or lymph node cells, taken before intestinal transplant. The TCR was taken from a human donor who received an intestinal transplant. V gene TRBV2 combines with J gene TRBJ1-1; 10 bases fit TRBD1. The DNA of the CDR3 is TGTGCCAGCCGGACAGGGGGAAACACTGAAGCTTTCTTT. It encodes CASRTGGNTEAFF.